A single sample is the source of the 26 T cell receptor beta chains below, sequenced in a study of read filtering for tumor transcriptome and immune sequencing. From roughly 0.4 ug of RNA, a library with molecular barcoded alpha/delta and beta/gamma adaptors was made. TCRdb ran MiXCR on the reads and lists one entry per CDR3 protein. The data show tens of thousands of distinct CDR3 sequences, 14% seen once. The sequenced sample consisted of a population of CD138-negative cells sorted from bone marrow. Receptor source: a donor over 35 with multiple myeloma.

On this clonotype: This sequence may be a read error, since a much larger clone differs from it by one base. The chain is built from TRBV20-1 and TRBJ2-1; 7 nucleotides align to TRBD2. Germline V gives CDR1 DFQATT, CDR2 SNEGSKA (reference sequence). The CDR3 is 11 amino acids. The DNA of the CDR3 is TGCCGTGCTCCTCTAGCGGATGAGCAGTTCTTC. It specifies CRAPLADEQFF.

The sample holds a few counts of this clonotype. The chain joins TRBV29-1 to TRBJ2-7, with D perhaps being TRBD1 or TRBD2 (5 bases each). Germline CDR1 reads SQVTM; CDR2 reads ANQGSEA. The CDR3 extends over 13 amino acids. V lost 2 bases, J lost 2 bases, and 10 bases lay in between. The CDR3 reads CSVEIGGTYEQYF. CDR3 nucleotide sequence: TGCAGCGTTGAAATTGGGGGAACCTACGAGCAGTACTTC.

At least ten counts were recorded for this clonotype. The rearrangement links TRBV7-2 to TRBJ2-7; the match to TRBD2 covers 12 bases. This CDR3 is built from 15 residues. Germline-derived CDR1 and CDR2 are SGHTA and FQGNSA. V trimming: 5 bases; J trimming: 2 bases; junction bases outside the gene matches: 4. The CDR3 sequence is CASSLLAGGAYEQYF. CDR3 bases: TGTGCCAGCAGCCTACTAGCGGGAGGAGCCTACGAGCAGTACTTC.

In its sample, this clonotype was seen a few times. The chain is built from TRBV6-6 and TRBJ1-5; tentative D call: TRBD1 (5 bases). CDR3 length: 15 residues. Germline CDR1 reads MNHNY; CDR2 reads SVGAGI (reference sequence). Trimming took off 8 bases at V and 1 base at J, with 15 bases between the two ends. The CDR3 region has the DNA TGTGCCAGCGAGGCGGGGGGAGCGAGCAATCAGCCCCAGCATTTT. The encoded protein is CASEAGGASNQPQHF.

This chain links TRBV7-3 with TRBJ2-1; D may match TRBD1 or TRBD2 (7 bases each). CDR1 is SGHTA and CDR2 is FQGTGA in the germline V gene. This CDR3 has 15 residues. The V end was cut by 2 bases, the J end by 7 bases, with 15 bases between. The CDR3 bases are TGTGCCAGCAGCTTAGGGAGGGGGCAAAGTAATGAGCAGTTCTTC. It translates to CASSLGRGQSNEQFF.

In this sample, this clonotype turned up many times. The V and J genes are TRBV28 and TRBJ2-1; 7 bases are a match to TRBD1. Germline V CDR1 and CDR2: MDHEN, SYDVKM. This CDR3 contains 14 residues. Losses at the gene ends were 4 bases for V and 6 bases for J; bases not matched to a gene: 6. CDR3 residues: CASSSRDRVNEQFF. CDR3 in DNA: TGTGCCAGCAGTTCTCGAGACAGGGTCAATGAGCAGTTCTTC.

This clonotype was observed many times. DNA of the CDR3: TGCAGTGCTGGACTAGCGCCAGCCAATGAGCAGTTCTTC. Its protein is CSAGLAPANEQFF. The chain recombines TRBV20-1 with TRBJ2-1, with TRBD2 identical over 9 bases. The CDR3 runs 13 residues. The ends lost 5 bases at V and 6 bases at J; junction bases unmatched: 5. Germline V gene lookup returns CDR1 DFQATT and CDR2 SNEGSKA (reference sequence).

This clonotype was recorded at least ten times. The chain couples TRBV20-1 to TRBJ2-3; D not certain. The CDR3 consists of 15 residues. V was cut by 6 bases and J by 0 bases, with 16 bases left in between. The germline gives CDR1 DFQATT, CDR2 SNEGSKA (reference sequence). The CDR3 region has the DNA TGCAGTGCCCCTGGAACGGTACCTAGCACAGATACGCAGTATTTT. This encodes CSAPGTVPSTDTQYF.

A note on this clonotype: A read error may produce the germline difference seen at one junction end. V usage is TRBV20-1 and J usage is TRBJ2-7; a possible D gene is TRBD2 (5 bases). There are 11 residues in the CDR3. Germline CDR1 reads DFQATT; CDR2 reads SNEGSKA (reference sequence). CDR3 loop: CSARRGNERYF. The CDR3 DNA reads TGCAGTGCTAGGAGAGGGAACGAGCGGTACTTC.

In its sample, this clonotype was seen a few times. The genes are TRBV18 and TRBJ1-3; possible D gene TRBD1, 6 bases. The germline V gene encodes CDR1 KGHSH and CDR2 LQKENI. V lost 10 bases, J lost 0 bases, and 16 bases lay in between. The CDR3 runs 15 residues. In nucleotides, the CDR3 is TGTGCCACCAGGACCCAGGGGAACTCTGGAAACACCATATATTTT. Protein: CATRTQGNSGNTIYF.

The chain has TRBV24-1 and TRBJ2-2, with D perhaps matching TRBD1 or TRBD2 (5 bases each). This CDR3 has 15 residues. Trimming removed 3 bases at V and 5 bases at J, with 12 bases between. Germline V lookup: CDR1 KGHDR, CDR2 SFDVKD. The CDR3 loop reads CATSDPDGATGELFF. In nucleotides, the CDR3 is TGTGCCACCAGTGATCCCGACGGGGCAACCGGGGAGCTGTTTTTT.

The chain employs TRBV30 and TRBJ2-3, with 8 bases lining up with TRBD1. J lost 0 bases, V lost 2 bases, and 1 base had no gene match. The germline CDR1 and CDR2 sequences are GTSNPN and SVGIG (reference sequence). The CDR3 is made up of 14 amino acids. CDR3 loop: CAWSQGASTDTQYF. Written as DNA, the CDR3 is TGTGCCTGGAGTCAGGGGGCGAGCACAGATACGCAGTATTTT.

This clonotype was detected ten times or more. J is TRBJ2-1 and V is TRBV7-9; D might be TRBD2 (6 bases). Germline-derived CDR1 and CDR2 are SEHNR and FQNEAQ (reference sequence). The CDR3 runs 16 residues. The germline V and J ends were trimmed by 3 bases and 1 base, with 13 bases remaining between them. CDR3 sequence (DNA): TGTGCCAGCAGCTTGGTGGGGACTCCTTCCTACAATGAGCAGTTCTTC. Protein product: CASSLVGTPSYNEQFF.

The chain joins TRBV15 to TRBJ1-1; D remains unclear. CDR1 is LNHNV and CDR2 is YYDKDF in the germline V gene (reference sequence). V lost 1 base and J 8 bases, leaving 8 bases between the germline ends. The CDR3 has 12 residues. CDR3 residues: CATSRVQSEAFF. CDR3 in DNA: TGTGCCACCAGCAGAGTACAGTCAGAAGCTTTCTTT.

This clonotype was seen repeatedly, ten times or more. The CDR3: CASRAGLSGFTDTQYF. The CDR3 coding sequence is TGTGCCAGCAGGGCCGGGCTAAGCGGTTTCACAGATACGCAGTATTTT. The chain uses TRBV7-2 and TRBJ2-3, with D possibly matching TRBD2 (5 bases). CDR3 size: 16 residues. Germline V gene data show CDR1 as SGHTA and CDR2 as FQGNSA. The V gene lost 6 bases and the J gene lost 2 bases, with 18 bases spanning the gap.

As concerns this clonotype: Being one base from a much bigger clone, this may be a read error. V usage is TRBV10-3 and J usage is TRBJ2-1, with D unclear. Trimming stripped 3 bases from V and 10 bases from J, with 16 bases between. CDR1 is ENHRY, CDR2 SYGVKD, per germline. The CDR3 runs 14 residues. The DNA for the CDR3 is TGTGCCATCAGTGAAGTCCAAGGACCGAGGGAGCAGTTCTTC. Translation: CAISEVQGPREQFF.

This clonotype was observed a handful of times. Being one base from a much bigger clone, this may be a read error. The chain couples TRBV20-1 to TRBJ1-2; D is unresolved. CDR1 and CDR2 (germline): DFQATT, SNEGSKA (reference sequence). This CDR3 spans 17 amino acids. The CDR3 DNA reads as TGCGGTGCTAGTCCCGTCTTATCTGGGGTTGGCGACTATGGCTACACCTTC. It codes for CGASPVLSGVGDYGYTF.

This clonotype was observed at least ten times. The chain joins TRBV29-1 to TRBJ2-5; 10 nucleotides align to TRBD2. The V gene's germline CDR1 is SQVTM and CDR2 ANQGSEA. V lost 7 bases and J lost 2; bases outside the gene matches: 1. The CDR3 has 12 amino acids. The CDR3 coding sequence is TGCAGCGGGGGACTAGCGCAAGAGACCCAGTACTTC. Amino acids: CSGGLAQETQYF.

This clonotype was observed at least ten times. The chain employs TRBV20-1 and TRBJ2-4; D possibly corresponds to TRBD1 (5 bases). Trimming left V 5 bases short and J 11 bases short, with 13 bases between. Germline CDR1 reads DFQATT; CDR2 reads SNEGSKA (reference sequence). CDR3 length equals 11 residues. CDR3 region: CSAGDSLLQYF. The CDR3 DNA is TGCAGTGCTGGCGACAGTTTACTTCAGTACTTC.

This clonotype was counted many times. The chain has TRBV4-1 and TRBJ2-3, with D possibly TRBD1 on 6 matching bases. Trimming took 0 bases from V and 6 from J, leaving 13 bases between them. Germline CDR1 is MGHRA and CDR2 is YSYEKL. CDR3 length equals 15 residues. CDR3 sequence (DNA): TGCGCCAGCAGCCAAGAGGGCAGGGGATCGGATACGCAGTATTTT. Translating gives CASSQEGRGSDTQYF.

This clonotype occurred once. This could be a read error, since a much larger clone is one nucleotide away. V is TRBV12-3 or TRBV12-4 and J is TRBJ2-5, with 8 bases aligning to TRBD1. The V segment lost 6 bases and the J segment 2 bases; nucleotides outside the gene matches: 2. CDR3 size: 13 residues. The CDR3 protein is CASSRDRQETQYF. The DNA of the CDR3 is TGTGCCAGCAGCCGGGACAGGCAAGAGACCCAGTACTTC.

A note on this clonotype: A clone one base away is much larger, so this may be a read error. The CDR3 is CASSNHAGSLRGTQYF. The DNA of the CDR3 is TGTGCCAGCAGCAACCACGCGGGATCCTTACGAGGTACGCAGTATTTT. V and J are TRBV14 and TRBJ2-3, with TRBD2 as a possible D gene (6 bases). This CDR3 comprises 16 residues. Germline CDR1 SGHDN, CDR2 FVKESK. The ends were cut back, 5 bases at V and 8 bases at J, with 23 bases in the middle.

This clonotype was counted at least ten times. The chain is built from TRBV5-5 and TRBJ2-3; D is tentatively TRBD1 or TRBD2 (5 bases each). The CDR3 has 19 amino acids. V was trimmed by 0 bases and J by 4 bases, leaving 24 bases between them. Germline loops: CDR1 SGHKS, CDR2 YYEKEE (reference sequence). The CDR3 coding sequence is TGTGCCAGCAGCTTGGGAGGGGACCCAGCCTCGTTCCCTCCAGATACGCAGTATTTT. It translates to CASSLGGDPASFPPDTQYF.

The sample holds many counts of this clonotype. This chain uses TRBV11-2 with TRBJ1-4; no clear D gene. Germline values: CDR1 SGHAT, CDR2 FQNNGV. The CDR3 runs 14 residues. V was clipped by 5 bases and J by 10 bases, with 17 bases between them. The CDR3: CASSPEVQAGKLFF. CDR3 DNA: TGTGCCAGCAGCCCAGAGGTTCAGGCTGGAAAACTGTTTTTT.

As for this clonotype: Its ends do not fully match the called genes, so a read error is possible. The chain employs TRBV29-1 and TRBJ2-6; TRBD2 matches at 10 bases. The CDR3 extends over 19 amino acids. CDR1 SQVTM and CDR2 ANQGSEA come from the germline V gene. The CDR3 loop reads CSVEDGRAGGLSGANVLTF. The CDR3 nucleotides are TGCAGTGTTGAAGATGGTCGAGCGGGAGGGTTATCTGGGGCCAACGTCCTGACTTTC.

This clonotype was seen ten or more times. CDR3 coding DNA: TGTGCCAGCAGCCAGGCCAGCGGGACCTCCTACAATGAGCAGTTCTTC. Protein sequence: CASSQASGTSYNEQFF. This chain links TRBV4-2 with TRBJ2-1; 7 bases map to TRBD2. This CDR3 region has 16 residues. J gave up 0 bases and V 3 bases, and 5 bases lay outside the gene matches. Germline CDR1 is LGHNA and CDR2 is YNFKEQ.